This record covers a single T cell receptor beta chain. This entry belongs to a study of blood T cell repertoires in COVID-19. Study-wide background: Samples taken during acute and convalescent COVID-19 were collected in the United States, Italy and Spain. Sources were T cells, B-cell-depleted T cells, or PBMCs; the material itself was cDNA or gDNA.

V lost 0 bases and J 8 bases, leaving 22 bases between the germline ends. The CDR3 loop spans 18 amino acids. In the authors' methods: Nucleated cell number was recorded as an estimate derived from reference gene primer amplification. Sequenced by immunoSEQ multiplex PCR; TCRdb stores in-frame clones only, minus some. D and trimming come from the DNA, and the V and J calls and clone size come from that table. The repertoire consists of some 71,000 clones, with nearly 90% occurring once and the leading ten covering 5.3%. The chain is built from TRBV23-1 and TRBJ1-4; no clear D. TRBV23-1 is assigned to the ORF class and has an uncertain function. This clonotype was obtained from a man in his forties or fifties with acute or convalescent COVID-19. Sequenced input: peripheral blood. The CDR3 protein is CASSQSYTERGLEEKLFF. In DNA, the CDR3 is TGCGCCAGCAGTCAATCGTACACTGAAAGAGGCCTGGAGGAAAAACTGTTTTTT.